A single T cell receptor (beta chain) is shown here with its context. The record originates from a study of technical replicates of blood from a handful of donors. The repertoire was sequenced with immunoSEQ multiplex PCR; TCRdb's copy has only in-frame clones and lacks some. Of 65,000 to 95,000 clones in the sample, approximately 97% were seen once. The sample comprised T cells isolated from PBMCs. The source is a human donor in good health.

Here the CDR3 reads CASSEGLAGVPGQFF. The CDR3 bases are TGTGCCAGCAGTGAGGGACTAGCGGGAGTTCCCGGGCAGTTCTTC. This chain uses TRBV28 with TRBJ2-1; the match to TRBD2 covers 14 bases. With V trimmed by 5 bases and J by 12 bases, 9 bases remained unmatched. The CDR3 extends over 15 amino acids. CDR1 and CDR2 (germline): MDHEN, SYDVKM.